Here is one T cell receptor (beta chain) with its context. These data are taken from a study of technical replicates of blood from a handful of donors. TCRdb's table, derived via immunoSEQ multiplex PCR, lists solely in-frame clones and lacks some. The table has tens of thousands of clones, just under 95% seen once. This CDR3 contains 14 residues. Germline assignment: CDR1 SGHRS and CDR2 YFSETQ. The J segment lost 8 bases and the V segment lost 3 bases, leaving 5 bases of the junction unmatched. V usage is TRBV5-1 and J usage is TRBJ2-1; 10 bases fit TRBD2. The material sequenced was T cells isolated from PBMCs. The TCR originated in a human donor in good health. The CDR3 region has the DNA TGCGCCAGCAGCTCAGCGGGGGGGCGCGATGAGCAGTTCTTC. This codes for CASSSAGGRDEQFF.